This TCR beta chain came from a study of blood T cell repertoires in COVID-19. Study-wide background: Acute-phase and convalescent COVID-19 samples originated in the United States, Italy and Spain.

As processed by the authors: Amplifying reference gene primers gave estimates of nucleated cell counts. Generated by immunoSEQ multiplex PCR, the TCRdb table keeps only in-frame clones and is missing some. D and trimming were read from the DNA, whereas the V and J calls and clone size are those reported in that table. The data hold about 100,000 clones, with approximately 80% observed a single time. The V end was cut by 7 bases, the J end by 9 bases, with 18 bases between. The CDR3 runs 13 residues. Germline V CDR1 and CDR2: MNHEY, SVGAGI. This clone was counted between two and nine times. The chain recombines TRBV6-5 with TRBJ2-5, with a tentative D call TRBD2 (6 bases). This sequence originates from a man aged 45 to 65 with active or convalescent COVID-19. Sequencing used peripheral blood. The CDR3 loop is CASNLGPGGAQYF. The CDR3, as DNA: TGTGCCAGCAACTTAGGGCCGGGCGGGGCCCAGTACTTC.